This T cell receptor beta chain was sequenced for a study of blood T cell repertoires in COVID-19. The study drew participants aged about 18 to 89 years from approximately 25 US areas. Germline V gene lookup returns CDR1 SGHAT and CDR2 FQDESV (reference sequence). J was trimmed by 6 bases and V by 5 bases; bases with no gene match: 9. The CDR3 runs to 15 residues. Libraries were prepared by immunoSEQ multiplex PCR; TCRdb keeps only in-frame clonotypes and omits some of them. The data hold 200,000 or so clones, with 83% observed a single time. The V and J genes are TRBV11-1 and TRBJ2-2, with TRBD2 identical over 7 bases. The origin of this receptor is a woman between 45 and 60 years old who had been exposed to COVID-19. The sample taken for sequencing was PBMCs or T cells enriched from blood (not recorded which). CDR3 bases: TGTGCCAGCAGCAGACTAGCAGAGTCAGCCGGGGAGCTGTTTTTT. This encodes CASSRLAESAGELFF.